This T cell receptor (beta chain) was sequenced in a study of beta chain features in type 1 diabetes (dated by TCRdb to 2017 to 2018). Regarding the study in general: Mean age, gender distribution, total cell number and subset yield were not different between patients and healthy donors. Regulatory and stem cell-like memory subsets were isolated from only 8 patients and about 8 healthy donors, whereas naive and central memory subsets came from all 30 or so donors. A total of 85 million to 140 million sorted cells were examined across all samples, and the number of cells per subset was strongly correlated with RNA yield. The study compared the TCRB repertoires of sorted circulating CD4+ T cell subsets in recently diagnosed type 1 diabetes patients with those in matched healthy donors. Study-wide findings and limitations: Because cDNA was sequenced instead of genomic DNA, activated cells with high expression could be over-represented, although the groups did not differ in activation or CD3 levels. HLA sub-analyses involved small numbers of individuals, so any influence of HLA type on TCRB rearrangement remained unresolved. Naive, central memory and regulatory TCRB repertoires appeared more similar among patients than among healthy donors. PCR may preferentially amplify shorter templates, but because patient and control samples were amplified and corrected together, any resulting skew would affect both groups equally. Patients with type 1 diabetes made fewer insertions and deleted more nucleotides at VDJ recombination sites, implying thymic rearrangement abnormalities. In all four CD4+ subsets, TCRB CDR3 length was moderately but significantly shorter in type 1 diabetes patients.

From each donor, a single peripheral blood sample of about 100 mL on average was drawn into heparinised tubes. A BD FACSAria II and a panel including CD45RO, CCR7, CD25, CD127, CD95 and CD27 were used to sort naive, central memory, regulatory and stem cell-like memory CD4+ T cells. Every sorted population had a purity above 95%. PBMCs were isolated right away by Lymphoprep density gradient centrifugation and were stained directly, without culture. So that batch effects would be minimized, each experiment stained and sorted samples in pairs, pairing one healthy donor with one patient. The entire isolated RNA was reverse transcribed using the High Capacity cDNA Reverse Transcription Kit, and thus expressed TCRB transcripts were sequenced. Naive, central memory and regulatory T cell samples underwent deep immunoSEQ sequencing, averaging about 3.3 million total reads per sample. Sorted cells were lysed in RLT buffer and RNA was extracted with DNase-treated RNeasy Micro or Mini kits, depending on cell number. To prevent cross-contamination, each cell subset was processed individually, whereas patient and healthy donor samples were processed jointly. Using the immunoSEQ multiplex PCR, TCRB sequences were amplified from cDNA into 87-bp fragments spanning the CDR3 region. The amplicons were sequenced using the Illumina HiSeq platform. As for the authors' bioinformatics: PCR bias was corrected computationally using synthetic template baselines, and reads within Hamming distance 2 were collapsed, with unmergeable singletons discarded. Reads were aligned against IMGT to assign V, D and J genes, CDR3 length and insertions or deletions at six rearrangement sites. Within each subset, clonotype counts were normalized to the number of sorted cells before true diversity and Gini coefficients were calculated with the tcR R package. The overlap coefficient, calculated on TCRB nucleotide sequences, was used to measure repertoire sharing. TCRdb carries this immuneACCESS record with in-frame sequences only. Its versions omit some clonotypes, under half of them owing to an unresolved V gene in the studies checked, with the rest unexplained. V, J and clone size reflect that table, while D and trimming were determined from the DNA. The sample table lists 200,000 to 250,000 clones, around a quarter of them with a count of one. About 3.9% of the sample goes to the ten largest clones.

CDR1 is given as MNHEY and CDR2 as SMNVEV, both from the germline V gene (reference sequence). The CDR3 goes from the cysteine to the phenylalanine over 14 residues. Kept here is only the CDR3 DNA, which spans 42 bases and is read in frame from base 1. The trim is 6 bases for V and 4 bases for J, with a gap of 16 bases between the germline ends. Comments on this clone: What antigen it recognizes has not been identified. No clone much larger than this one lies a single base away; base qualities are absent.

The sample taken for sequencing was central memory CD4+ T cells from blood. The rearranged chain carries TRBV27 and TRBJ2-7; the D segment may tentatively be TRBD1 or TRBD2, each giving 5 matched bases. This clonotype was obtained from a man younger than 40 in good health. CDR3 loop: CASRTPGARYEQYF. DNA sequence: TGTGCCAGCAGGACACCCGGGGCGAGGTACGAGCAGTACTTC.